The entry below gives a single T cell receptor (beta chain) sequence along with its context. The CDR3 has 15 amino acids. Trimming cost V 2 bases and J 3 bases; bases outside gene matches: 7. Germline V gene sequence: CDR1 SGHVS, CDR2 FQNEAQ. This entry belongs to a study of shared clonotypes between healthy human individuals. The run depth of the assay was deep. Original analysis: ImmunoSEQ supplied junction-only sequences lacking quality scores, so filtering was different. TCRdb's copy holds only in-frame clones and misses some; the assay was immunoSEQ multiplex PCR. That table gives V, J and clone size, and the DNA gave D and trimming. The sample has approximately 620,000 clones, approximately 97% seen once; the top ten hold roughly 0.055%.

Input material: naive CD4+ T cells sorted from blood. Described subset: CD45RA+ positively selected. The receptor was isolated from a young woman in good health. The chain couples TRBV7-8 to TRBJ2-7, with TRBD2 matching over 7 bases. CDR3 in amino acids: CASSLHAGEIYEQYF. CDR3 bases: TGTGCCAGCAGCTTACATGCGGGAGAAATCTACGAGCAGTACTTC.